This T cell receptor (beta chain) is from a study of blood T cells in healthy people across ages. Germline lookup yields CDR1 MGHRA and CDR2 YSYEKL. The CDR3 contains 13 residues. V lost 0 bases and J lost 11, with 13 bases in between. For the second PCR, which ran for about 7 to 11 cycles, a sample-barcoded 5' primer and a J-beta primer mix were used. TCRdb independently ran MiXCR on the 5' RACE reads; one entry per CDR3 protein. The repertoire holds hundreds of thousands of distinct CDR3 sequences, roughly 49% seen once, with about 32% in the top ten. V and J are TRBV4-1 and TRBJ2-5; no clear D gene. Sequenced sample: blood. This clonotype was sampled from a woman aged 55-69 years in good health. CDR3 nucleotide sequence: TGCGCCAGCAGCCAAGATTGGGGAAATGAGCAGTACTTC. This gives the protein CASSQDWGNEQYF.